The T cell receptor (beta chain) under discussion was sequenced for a study of beta chain features in type 1 diabetes. General observations from the study: Type 1 diabetes patients showed a moderate but significant shortening of TCRB CDR3s in all four CD4+ subsets.

V was clipped by 6 bases and J by 8 bases; unmatched bases: 16. The CDR3 has 16 amino acids. Germline loops: CDR1 LNHDA, CDR2 SQIVND (reference sequence). Sequencing targeted expressed TCRB transcripts, as all isolated RNA had been reverse transcribed. Sequencing used immunoSEQ multiplex PCR; TCRdb keeps in-frame clones, though not all of them. This sample has around 650,000 clones, with roughly 12% found just once. Worth noting for this clone: Its target is not known.

Sequenced input: naive CD4+ T cells from blood. The TCR sequence derives from a man aged 30 to 39 with type 1 diabetes. The chain joins TRBV19 to TRBJ1-2; TRBD1 matches at 9 bases. The CDR3 DNA follows: TGTGCCAGTAGAGAAACCGACACAGGGGGCGCCCAGGGCTACACCTTC. Translated: CASRETDTGGAQGYTF.